These 3 T cell receptor beta chains were sequenced from one sample in a study of control samples from healthy donors and cancer patients. TCRdb's copy holds only in-frame clones and misses some; the assay was immunoSEQ multiplex PCR. The sample carries about 90,000 clones, about nine tenths recorded once. The sample was blood. The receptors originated from a woman between 18 and 29 years old in good health.

This chain links TRBV18 with TRBJ1-1; maybe TRBD1 (5 bases). The V end lost 3 bases, the J end lost 4 bases, and 15 bases lay between the germline ends. Germline CDR1 KGHSH, CDR2 LQKENI. CDR3 length: 15 residues. CDR3 residues: CASSPLGGEGTEAFF. Here the CDR3 DNA reads TGTGCCAGCTCACCTCTTGGGGGGGAGGGCACTGAAGCTTTCTTT.

This chain joins TRBV7-9 and TRBJ2-1; 14 nucleotides line up with TRBD2. This CDR3 spans 16 amino acids. The V segment lost 8 bases and the J segment 5 bases; nucleotides outside the gene matches: 8. The germline CDR1 and CDR2 sequences are SEHNR and FQNEAQ (reference sequence). DNA of the CDR3: TGTGCCAGCTGGACTCCGGGACTAGCGGGGGACAATGAGCAGTTCTTC. It translates to CASWTPGLAGDNEQFF.

Only one count was recorded for this clone. This chain connects TRBV6-6 to TRBJ1-1; 8 nucleotides align to TRBD1. Unmatched junction bases numbered 24, after V lost 5 bases and J lost 10 bases. The CDR3 totals 18 residues. The germline gives CDR1 MNHNY, CDR2 SVGAGI (reference sequence). CDR3 protein: CASSPLSPGQDYQSGAFF. CDR3 coding DNA: TGTGCCAGCAGTCCACTTTCTCCGGGACAGGACTACCAAAGTGGAGCTTTCTTT.